These 6 T cell receptor beta chains share one sample of origin, sequenced in a study of cytomegalovirus exposure and HLA in healthy donors. The PCR was carried out with 60 Vbeta primers and 13 Jbeta primers. Assay: immunoSEQ multiplex PCR; the TCRdb copy retains only in-frame clones and omits some. The sample holds 53,000 or so clones. Sequencing was carried out using PBMCs. These receptors originate from a man between 18 and 29 years old in good health and CMV-seropositive.

V and J are TRBV5-1 and TRBJ1-4; D gene ambiguous. CDR1 is SGHRS, CDR2 YFSETQ, per germline. This CDR3 is built from 13 residues. V was cut by 0 bases and J by 7 bases, with 7 bases left in between. The CDR3: CASSLGIAEKLFF. CDR3 in DNA: TGCGCCAGCAGCTTGGGGATAGCTGAAAAACTGTTTTTT. Combining the CDR3 with reference TRBV5-1 and TRBJ1-4 gives the whole variable domain KAGVTQTPRYLIKTRGQQVTLSCSPISGHRSVSWYQQTPGQGLQFLFEYFSETQRNKGNFPGRFSGRQFSNSRSEMNVSTLELGDSALYLCASSLGIAEKLFFGSGTQLSVL.

This chain connects TRBV7-3 to TRBJ2-1; 8 bases line up with TRBD2. The CDR3 covers 15 residues. Germline values: CDR1 SGHTA, CDR2 FQGTGA. Trimming cost V 4 bases and J 2 bases; bases outside gene matches: 4. CDR3 loop: CASSSKLAAYNEQFF. The CDR3 DNA sequence: TGTGCCAGCAGCTCGAAACTAGCGGCCTACAATGAGCAGTTCTTC.

This chain joins TRBV11-3 and TRBJ1-4, with D possibly being TRBD1 (5 bases). Trimming removed 0 bases at V and 6 bases at J, with 17 bases between. From germline, CDR1 is SGHNT and CDR2 YENEEA. This CDR3 contains 17 residues. The CDR3 loop reads CASSLEKGPEPDEKLFF. The CDR3 DNA follows: TGTGCCAGCAGCTTAGAGAAGGGGCCAGAGCCGGATGAAAAACTGTTTTTT. Together with reference TRBV11-3 and TRBJ1-4, the CDR3 gives the full variable domain: EAGVVQSPRYKIIEKKQPVAFWCNPISGHNTLYWYLQNLGQGPELLIRYENEEAVDDSQLPKDRFSAERLKGVDSTLKIQPAELGDSAVYLCASSLEKGPEPDEKLFFGSGTQLSVL.

The CDR3 is CASSLSGWGAGGEYEQYF. The CDR3 DNA reads as TGTGCCAGCAGTTTATCCGGGTGGGGAGCGGGAGGAGAATACGAGCAGTACTTC. V is TRBV27 and J is TRBJ2-7, with TRBD2 matching over 9 bases. Per germline, CDR1 MNHEY and CDR2 SMNVEV (reference sequence). The ends lost 0 bases at V and 4 bases at J; junction bases unmatched: 13. The length of the CDR3 is 18 residues.

Concerning this clone itself: The sample carries other DNA sequences with the same CDR3. V usage is TRBV7-9 and J usage is TRBJ1-2; 11 bases line up with TRBD1. CDR3 length: 15 residues. V dropped 3 bases and J dropped 2; count of bases not matched to a gene: 2. Germline CDR1 SEHNR, CDR2 FQNEAQ (reference sequence). CDR3 protein: CASSFGQGANYGYTF. Written as DNA, the CDR3 is TGTGCCAGCAGCTTCGGACAGGGGGCGAACTATGGCTACACCTTC.

The gene calls are TRBV29-1 and TRBJ2-7; TRBD1 aligns across 9 bases. From germline, CDR1 is SQVTM and CDR2 ANQGSEA. The CDR3 loop spans 14 amino acids. V dropped 0 bases and J dropped 5; count of bases not matched to a gene: 5. The DNA of the CDR3 is TGCAGCGTTGAAGATCCCGGGACAGGGAACGAGCAGTACTTC. Its translation: CSVEDPGTGNEQYF.